Below, 22 T cell receptor beta chains from the same sample are listed, as sequenced in a study of T cell repertoires in cytomegalovirus infection. TCRdb redid the calling of the reads with MiXCR, one entry per CDR3 protein. Here the sample spans more than 400,000 distinct CDR3 sequences, approximately 26% being singletons. Sample: PBMCs. The receptors originated from a human donor in good health (CMV status not recorded). Some clones in this sample may be carry-over from other donors' samples.

A word on this clonotype: This sequence may be a read error, since a much larger clone differs from it by one base. The CDR3 carries no conserved terminal phenylalanine or tryptophan, so it likely arises from a read error. This rearrangement joins TRBV7-8 to TRBJ2-7; 8 positions match TRBD2. The CDR3 covers 15 residues. Trimming at V came to 5 bases and at J to 4 bases, leaving 10 bases not matched to a gene. Germline V gene sequence: CDR1 SGHVS, CDR2 FQNEAQ. The chain's CDR3 is CASSEGLAFKYEQYC. CDR3 nucleotides: TGTGCCAGCAGCGAAGGACTAGCCTTCAAGTACGAGCAGTACTGC.

The table lists this clonotype with a few counts. This chain links TRBV27 with TRBJ2-1, with D perhaps TRBD2 (6 bases). Between the trimmed V and J ends, which lost 4 bases and 0 bases, there was a span of 22 bases. Germline V gene lookup returns CDR1 MNHEY and CDR2 SMNVEV (reference sequence). There are 19 residues in the CDR3. The CDR3 DNA reads as TGTGCCAGCAGTTCACTTCTAAGCGGGCAACTCCTCTCCTACAATGAGCAGTTCTTC. It translates to CASSSLLSGQLLSYNEQFF.

V is TRBV6-5 and J is TRBJ1-5; no reliable D call. The CDR3 contains 13 residues. V dropped 2 bases and J dropped 6 bases, with 8 bases sitting between them. Germline V lookup: CDR1 MNHEY, CDR2 SVGAGI. The CDR3: CASSYDDIQPQHF. DNA of the CDR3: TGTGCCAGCAGTTACGATGACATTCAGCCCCAGCATTTT.

In its sample, this clonotype was seen a few times. The chain employs TRBV7-9 and TRBJ2-5, with D uncertain. Trimming cost V 0 bases and J 5 bases, with 16 bases left between them. The CDR3 totals 16 residues. Germline V gene lookup returns CDR1 SEHNR and CDR2 FQNEAQ (reference sequence). The CDR3 DNA follows: TGTGCCAGCAGCTTAGCCATCGGCCGCGACCGGGAGACCCAGTACTTC. Residues: CASSLAIGRDRETQYF.

This clonotype was detected a few times. The chain is built from TRBV5-6 and TRBJ2-5; D tentatively fits TRBD1 or TRBD2 (5 bases each). V lost 6 bases, J lost 4 bases, and 16 bases lay in between. The CDR3 loop spans 14 amino acids. Germline CDR1 is SGHDT and CDR2 is YYEEEE. Here the CDR3 DNA reads TGTGCCAGCATCAAAGGGACGCTTTTAGAGACCCAGTACTTC. Translation gives CASIKGTLLETQYF.

V usage is TRBV7-8 and J usage is TRBJ1-5; a possible D gene is TRBD1 (6 bases). Germline CDR1 SGHVS, CDR2 FQNEAQ. This CDR3 region has 16 residues. Between the trimmed V and J ends, which lost 1 base and 1 base, there was a span of 11 bases. CDR3 sequence reads: CASSLGGHQSNQPQHF. The CDR3 region has the DNA TGTGCCAGCAGCTTAGGGGGACACCAAAGCAATCAGCCCCAGCATTTT.

The chain couples TRBV12-3 or TRBV12-4 to TRBJ1-4, with D possibly TRBD1 on 6 matching bases. The CDR3 is made up of 14 amino acids. Trimming cost V 5 bases and J 3 bases, with 10 bases left between them. The CDR3 bases are TGTGCCAGCAGTCCGACAGGCCCTAATGAAAAACTGTTTTTT. Translation: CASSPTGPNEKLFF.

This clonotype was detected a few times. The chain links TRBV7-2 to TRBJ2-2, with 12 bases fitting TRBD2. This CDR3 contains 17 residues. V lost 5 bases and J lost 4; bases outside the gene matches: 8. From germline, CDR1 is SGHTA and CDR2 FQGNSA. CDR3 loop: CASSLRLAGAATGELFF. In nucleotides, the CDR3 is TGTGCCAGCAGCCTAAGACTAGCGGGAGCCGCCACCGGGGAGCTGTTTTTT.

This clonotype was picked up a small number of times. This chain uses TRBV30 with TRBJ2-7, with TRBD2 matching 7 bases. The CDR3 has 14 residues. The V segment lost 0 bases and the J segment 2 bases; nucleotides outside the gene matches: 4. The germline gives CDR1 GTSNPN, CDR2 SVGIG (reference sequence). In nucleotides, the CDR3 is TGTGCCTGGAGTGTACTGGCGGGAGCCTACGAGCAGTACTTC. As protein: CAWSVLAGAYEQYF. Variable domain in full (rest from reference TRBV30 and TRBJ2-7): SQTIHQWPATLVQPVGSPLSLECTVEGTSNPNLYWYRQAAGRGLQLLFYSVGIGQISSEVPQNLSASRPQDRQFILSSKKLLLSDSGFYLCAWSVLAGAYEQYFGPGTRLTVT.

The V and J genes are TRBV15 and TRBJ2-1; 10 nucleotides agree with TRBD2. The CDR3 has 17 residues. V lost 3 bases and J lost 8; bases outside the gene matches: 13. Looked up from germline, CDR1 is LNHNV and CDR2 is YYDKDF (reference sequence). The CDR3 DNA reads TGTGCCACCAGCAGGGACATGGGACTAGCGTCCAGGTATGAGCAGTTCTTC. Its protein is CATSRDMGLASRYEQFF.

The chain combines TRBV9 with TRBJ2-2, with TRBD2 matching over 9 bases. V lost 1 base and J lost 7; bases outside the gene matches: 11. Germline CDR1 is SGDLS and CDR2 is YYNGEE. This CDR3 contains 17 residues. Here the CDR3 DNA reads TGTGCCAGCAGCGTAAGAGGCGGGAGGGCCCCGGTCGGGGAGCTGTTTTTT. Its translation: CASSVRGGRAPVGELFF. The variable domain in full, with the rest retrieved from reference TRBV9 and TRBJ2-2, is DSGVTQTPKHLITATGQRVTLRCSPRSGDLSVYWYQQSLDQGLQFLIQYYNGEERAKGNILERFSAQQFPDLHSELNLSSLELGDSALYFCASSVRGGRAPVGELFFGEGSRLTVL.

This clonotype was counted many times. The V and J genes are TRBV12-3 or TRBV12-4 and TRBJ1-2; 7 bases line up with TRBD1. CDR3 length: 13 residues. V was pared by 3 bases and J by 6 bases, with 4 bases of the junction left unmatched. This chain's CDR3 is CASSFRGDNGYTF. For the CDR3, the DNA is TGTGCCAGCAGTTTCAGGGGGGATAATGGCTACACCTTC.

This chain links TRBV28 with TRBJ2-1; TRBD2 matches 8 bases. Germline-derived CDR1 and CDR2 are MDHEN and SYDVKM. J was trimmed by 3 bases and V by 6 bases; bases with no gene match: 4. The CDR3 runs 14 residues. The chain's CDR3 is CASSYSGIYNEQFF. The CDR3 DNA is TGTGCCAGCAGCTATAGCGGGATCTACAATGAGCAGTTCTTC. Combining the CDR3 with reference TRBV28 and TRBJ2-1 gives the whole variable domain DVKVTQSSRYLVKRTGEKVFLECVQDMDHENMFWYRQDPGLGLRLIYFSYDVKMKEKGDIPEGYSVSREKKERFSLILESASTNQTSMYLCASSYSGIYNEQFFGPGTRLTVL.

This chain connects TRBV12-3 or TRBV12-4 to TRBJ2-3; 13 bases are a match to TRBD2. With V trimmed by 8 bases and J by 6 bases, 11 bases remained unmatched. The CDR3 loop spans 16 amino acids. The CDR3 loop reads CASVFPGLAGSDTQYF. The CDR3, as DNA: TGTGCCAGCGTCTTCCCGGGACTAGCGGGATCTGATACGCAGTATTTT.

In this sample, this clonotype turned up a few times. The V gene is TRBV28, the J gene TRBJ2-3; 8 bases align to TRBD2. V trimming: 8 bases; J trimming: 4 bases; junction bases outside the gene matches: 14. The germline CDR1 and CDR2 sequences are MDHEN and SYDVKM. The CDR3 is 16 amino acids. CDR3 sequence reads: CASPPPGLGNPDTQYF. CDR3 coding DNA: TGTGCCAGCCCCCCCCCGGGACTAGGGAATCCAGATACGCAGTATTTT.

This sequence joins TRBV6-6 and TRBJ2-1, with D unclear. This CDR3 spans 14 amino acids. V lost 5 bases and J 8 bases, leaving 16 bases between the germline ends. CDR1 and CDR2 (germline): MNHNY, SVGAGI (reference sequence). The CDR3 DNA sequence: TGTGCCAGCAGTCCCGGACCCTATTCCGATGAGCAGTTCTTC. It codes for CASSPGPYSDEQFF.

The genes are TRBV19 and TRBJ2-7; 10 bases align to TRBD2. Germline V gene lookup returns CDR1 LNHDA and CDR2 SQIVND (reference sequence). The junction had 11 bases not matched to a gene; V was cut back by 6 bases and J by 0 bases. This CDR3 region has 17 residues. DNA of the CDR3: TGTGCCAGTAGGGAGGGGACTAGCGCAACCAGCTCCTACGAGCAGTACTTC. As protein: CASREGTSATSSYEQYF.

The chain links TRBV15 to TRBJ2-5, with 7 bases fitting TRBD1. The CDR3 is 14 residues long. V shed 6 bases and J 5 bases; nucleotides not matched to a gene: 9. Germline lookup yields CDR1 LNHNV and CDR2 YYDKDF (reference sequence). The CDR3 region has the DNA TGTGCCACCAGTCCAGACAGGGTACTGGAGACCCAGTACTTC. Translating gives CATSPDRVLETQYF. Filled out from reference TRBV15 and TRBJ2-5, the complete variable domain reads DAMVIQNPRYQVTQFGKPVTLSCSQTLNHNVMYWYQQKSSQAPKLLFHYYDKDFNNEADTPDNFQSRRPNTSFCFLDIRSPGLGDTAMYLCATSPDRVLETQYFGPGTRLLVL.

This clonotype was recorded a few times. The rearrangement uses TRBV4-2 and TRBJ2-3; either TRBD1 or TRBD2 may fit D (5 bases each). V lost 0 bases to trimming and J lost 5 bases, with 18 bases between them. Germline lookup yields CDR1 LGHNA and CDR2 YNFKEQ. The CDR3 is made up of 17 amino acids. The CDR3 DNA is TGTGCCAGCAGCCAAGACCCGCCGGGACCAGCCCGAGATACGCAGTATTTT. Translating gives CASSQDPPGPARDTQYF.

In its sample, this clonotype was seen many times. V usage is TRBV7-8 and J usage is TRBJ1-5; TRBD1 agrees at 9 bases. CDR3 size: 17 residues. Germline CDR1 reads SGHVS; CDR2 reads FQNEAQ. V trimming: 2 bases; J trimming: 5 bases; junction bases outside the gene matches: 10. CDR3 sequence reads: CASSLKPGQGLYQPQHF. CDR3 sequence (DNA): TGTGCCAGCAGCTTAAAACCGGGACAGGGCTTGTATCAGCCCCAGCATTTT.

Concerning this clonotype itself: One junction end disagrees with the germline gene, perhaps due to a read error. The genes are TRBV7-2 and TRBJ1-2; possibly TRBD1 for D (6 bases). Germline loops: CDR1 SGHTA, CDR2 FQGNSA. This CDR3 comprises 13 residues. The chain's CDR3 is CASIQGGFGGCTF. The CDR3 DNA is TGTGCCAGCATCCAAGGGGGGTTCGGAGGCTGCACCTTC. Full variable domain (outside the CDR3, taken from reference TRBV7-2 and TRBJ1-2): GAGVSQSPSNKVTEKGKDVELRCDPISGHTALYWYRQSLGQGLEFLIYFQGNSAPDKSGLPSDRFSAERTGGSVSTLTIQRTQQEDSAVYLCASIQGGFGGCTFGSGTRLTVV.

The rearrangement links TRBV4-1 to TRBJ2-5, with 9 positions matching TRBD1. The germline V gene has CDR1 MGHRA and CDR2 YSYEKL. This CDR3 region has 16 residues. The V segment lost 1 base and the J segment 2 bases; nucleotides outside the gene matches: 5. The CDR3 region has the DNA TGCGCCAGCAGCCAAGGACAGGGGGTTGGTCAAGAGACCCAGTACTTC. The encoded protein is CASSQGQGVGQETQYF.